This T cell receptor (beta chain) emerged from a study of blood T cell repertoires in COVID-19 (dated by TCRdb to the early 2020s). Regarding the study in general: Samples from collaborators originated in the United States, Italy and Spain and spanned both the acute and convalescent phases of COVID-19. The material from the prospective study consisted of cDNA or gDNA derived from T cells, B-cell-depleted T cells, or PBMCs. The dataset comprised deeply sampled blood TCRbeta repertoires from subjects exposed to, actively infected with, or recovered from COVID-19. A freely available public database, intended as a resource for researchers studying the immune response to SARS-CoV-2, is where the repertoires were released. The samples were drawn from two sources: the first 160 participants of the ongoing ImmuneRACE study, and 950 to 1,500 subjects contributed by 6 global collaborators. The sample metadata nearly always contained a de-identified subject ID, COVID-19 status, age in years and sex. HLA class I and class II types, where available, came from metadata supplied by the sample provider rather than from assay-based typing. Here is what the overall study found, with its caveats: The amount of clinical and demographic metadata varied by source and participant and was provided uncurated.

A word on this clone: Its antigen remains unidentified. There are no base qualities to consult, and no much larger clone falls within one base.

V and J are trimmed by 7 bases and 8 bases, and the gene matches miss 8 bases of the junction. The CDR3, from cysteine to phenylalanine, totals 14 residues. Kept here is only the CDR3 DNA, which spans 42 bases and is read in frame from base 1. CDR1 is given as ENHRY and CDR2 as SYGVKD, both from the germline V gene. Collaborating institutions collected whole blood in K2EDTA tubes following their own protocols. For TCRbeta analysis, collaborators shipped samples in one of three forms: frozen whole blood, isolated PBMCs, or DNA extracted from either of those sample types. The immunoSEQ Assay, a bias-controlled multiplex PCR, was used to amplify TCRbeta CDR3 regions from genomic DNA. Regarding the original processing steps: Within the assay, amplification of reference gene primers was used to estimate how many nucleated cells each sample contained. Sequence reads were collapsed and filtered to measure the absolute abundance of every unique TCRbeta CDR3 rearrangement. For each sample, productive Simpson clonality was calculated as the square root of Simpson's diversity index across productive rearrangements. TCRdb stores this immuneACCESS table with in-frame sequences only. Part of the clones is absent; in the studies checked, under half of the shortfall reflects unresolved V genes, and no reason is known for the rest. Clone size and the V and J calls come from that table; the DNA yielded D and trimming. Within this sample are a few hundred thousand clones, with 70% to 90% of them counted one time only. 2.5% to 3.5% of the sample is held by the ten biggest clonotypes.

Specimen: peripheral blood. This clonotype was sampled from a human donor in a cohort sampled during active COVID-19. The V and J genes are TRBV10-3 and TRBJ2-3, with 11 central nucleotides matching TRBD1. The bases read TGTGCCATCACAGGCGGACAGGGGGCAGGTACGCAGTATTTT. Its protein is CAITGGQGAGTQYF.